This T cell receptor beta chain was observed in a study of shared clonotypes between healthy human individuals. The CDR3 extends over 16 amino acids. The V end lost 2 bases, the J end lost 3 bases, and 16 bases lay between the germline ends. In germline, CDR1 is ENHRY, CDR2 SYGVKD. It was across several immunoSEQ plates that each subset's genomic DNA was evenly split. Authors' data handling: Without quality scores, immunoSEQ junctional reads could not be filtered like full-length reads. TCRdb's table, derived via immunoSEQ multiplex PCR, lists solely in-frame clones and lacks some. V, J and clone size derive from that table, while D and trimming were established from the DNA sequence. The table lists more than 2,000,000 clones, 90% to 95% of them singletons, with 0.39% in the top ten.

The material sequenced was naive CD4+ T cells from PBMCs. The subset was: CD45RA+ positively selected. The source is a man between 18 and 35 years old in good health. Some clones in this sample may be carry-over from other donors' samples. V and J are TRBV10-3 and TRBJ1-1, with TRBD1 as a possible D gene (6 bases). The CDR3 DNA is TGTGCCATCAGTGAGCATTGGGGGCAAGGTGACACTGAAGCTTTCTTT. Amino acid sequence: CAISEHWGQGDTEAFF.